The 20 T cell receptor beta chains below all came from one sample that was sequenced in a study of ipilimumab plus nivolumab after autologous stem cell transplantation. Here immunoSEQ multiplex PCR was the method, and the copy in TCRdb shows in-frame clones only, minus some. The sample lists about 40,000 clones, over 90% seen once, with approximately 1% in the top ten. The sequencing used PBMCs, collected in a trial of ipilimumab plus nivolumab as post-transplant consolidation. These TCRs come from a male donor with multiple myeloma.

The CDR3 DNA reads as TGTGCCAGCAGTCTATCTGGAAACACCATATATTTT. Amino acid sequence: CASSLSGNTIYF. J is TRBJ1-3 and V is TRBV7-8; D is uncertain. V was cut by 6 bases and J by 1 base, with 4 bases left in between. Germline assignment: CDR1 SGHVS and CDR2 FQNEAQ. The CDR3 is made up of 12 amino acids.

The gene calls are TRBV28 and TRBJ2-1; 8 bases align to TRBD2. CDR3 length: 14 amino acids. Germline V gene sequence: CDR1 MDHEN, CDR2 SYDVKM. Germline trimming cut 5 bases from V and 8 bases from J; bases unmatched to any gene: 8. CDR3 protein: CASSTQRGWHEQFF. The CDR3 coding sequence is TGTGCCAGCAGTACCCAGCGGGGGTGGCATGAGCAGTTCTTC.

V and J are TRBV5-4 and TRBJ2-3; maybe TRBD2 (6 bases). CDR1 and CDR2 from the germline V gene are SGHNT and YYREEE (reference sequence). V lost 5 bases, J lost 4 bases, and 8 bases lay in between. The CDR3 runs to 12 residues. The CDR3 loop is CASRGEADTQYF. CDR3 coding DNA: TGTGCCAGCAGAGGGGAGGCAGATACGCAGTATTTT.

This chain connects TRBV4-3 to TRBJ2-5; unclear D gene. This CDR3 has 14 amino acids. The V end was cut by 3 bases, the J end by 1 base, with 9 bases between. The V gene's germline CDR1 is LGHNA and CDR2 YSLEER. The CDR3 here is CASSQGIFQETQYF. CDR3 sequence (DNA): TGCGCCAGCAGCCAGGGGATTTTCCAAGAGACCCAGTACTTC.

The chain employs TRBV28 and TRBJ2-7; possibly TRBD1 for D (6 bases). The V and J ends lost 3 bases and 0 bases respectively, with 21 bases between them. Germline V CDR1 and CDR2: MDHEN, SYDVKM. This CDR3 has 18 residues. The CDR3 bases are TGTGCCAGCAGTTTTGTTGGTCAGGGGAGAGGAGGCTCCTACGAGCAGTACTTC. It yields the protein CASSFVGQGRGGSYEQYF. The full variable domain, its missing parts supplied by reference TRBV28 and TRBJ2-7, is DVKVTQSSRYLVKRTGEKVFLECVQDMDHENMFWYRQDPGLGLRLIYFSYDVKMKEKGDIPEGYSVSREKKERFSLILESASTNQTSMYLCASSFVGQGRGGSYEQYFGPGTRLTVT.

The chain employs TRBV30 and TRBJ2-1; D possibly matches TRBD1 or TRBD2 (5 bases each). CDR1 and CDR2 from the germline V gene are GTSNPN and SVGIG (reference sequence). Between the trimmed V and J ends, which lost 2 bases and 7 bases, there was a span of 12 bases. The CDR3 spans 13 residues. The CDR3 here is CAWSSGPPNEQFF. For the CDR3, the DNA is TGTGCCTGGAGTTCGGGACCGCCTAATGAGCAGTTCTTC.

In its sample, this clone was seen a few times. The chain employs TRBV29-1 and TRBJ1-1, with D perhaps matching TRBD1 (6 bases). V shed 5 bases and J shed 11 bases, with 9 bases lying between them. This CDR3 has 9 amino acids. Germline CDR1 SQVTM, CDR2 ANQGSEA. CDR3 protein: CSVPGEAFF. The CDR3 coding sequence is TGCAGCGTTCCAGGGGAGGCTTTCTTT.

V gene TRBV2 combines with J gene TRBJ1-4; a possible D gene is TRBD1 (6 bases). Germline CDR1 SNHLY, CDR2 FYNNEI. This CDR3 spans 14 amino acids. V was pared by 3 bases and J by 7 bases, with 12 bases between. CDR3 nucleotide sequence: TGTGCCAGCAGTGAGGGGCAGGGGAGTGAAAAACTGTTTTTT. Protein: CASSEGQGSEKLFF.

This clone showed up just a few times. The genes are TRBV5-6 and TRBJ2-7; D gene unclear. Germline CDR1 is SGHDT and CDR2 is YYEEEE. CDR3 length equals 15 residues. V was shortened by 1 base and J by 5 bases, with 16 bases between the two germline ends. In DNA, the CDR3 is TGTGCCAGCAGCTTGCCCCCCCCCTCGAGTCACGAGCAGTACTTC. This codes for CASSLPPPSSHEQYF.

The V gene is TRBV7-3, the J gene TRBJ2-2, with a weak D call TRBD2 (6 bases). CDR3 length: 16 residues. Looked up from germline, CDR1 is SGHTA and CDR2 is FQGTGA. The V end was cut by 5 bases, the J end by 3 bases, with 16 bases between. CDR3 amino acids: CASSPIPGLHTGELFF. Here the CDR3 DNA reads TGTGCCAGCAGCCCCATTCCGGGACTTCACACCGGGGAGCTGTTTTTT.

The genes are TRBV5-6 and TRBJ2-7; D is uncertain. The CDR3 has 14 residues. The V end was cut by 2 bases, the J end by 4 bases, with 13 bases between. Per germline, CDR1 SGHDT and CDR2 YYEEEE. The DNA of the CDR3 is TGTGCCAGCAGCTTTGGGCAGCCTGGATACGAGCAGTACTTC. Amino acid sequence: CASSFGQPGYEQYF.

The gene calls are TRBV7-9 and TRBJ2-7, with 12 nucleotides matching TRBD2. Germline CDR1 and CDR2: SEHNR and FQNEAQ (reference sequence). The V and J ends lost 2 bases and 4 bases, in that order; junction bases with no gene match: 3. The CDR3 sequence is 15 residues long. This CDR3 is CASSLQLAGGYEQYF. The DNA of the CDR3 is TGTGCCAGCAGCTTACAACTAGCGGGAGGTTACGAGCAGTACTTC.

The chain links TRBV1 to TRBJ2-7. TRBV1 is a pseudogene segment. The CDR3 is made up of 12 amino acids. The CDR3 region is CTSSQDPKEQYF. The CDR3 DNA follows: TGCACCAGCAGCCAAGATCCGAAAGAGCAGTACTTC.

The chain uses TRBV28 and TRBJ2-5; D unresolved. Per the germline V gene, CDR1 is MDHEN and CDR2 is SYDVKM. The CDR3 contains 17 residues. Trimming removed 2 bases at V and 3 bases at J, with 19 bases between. The chain's CDR3 is CASSLGSGQVFKETQYF. DNA of the CDR3: TGTGCCAGCAGTTTAGGGTCAGGCCAAGTTTTTAAAGAGACCCAGTACTTC. Full variable domain (rest looked up from reference TRBV28 and TRBJ2-5): DVKVTQSSRYLVKRTGEKVFLECVQDMDHENMFWYRQDPGLGLRLIYFSYDVKMKEKGDIPEGYSVSREKKERFSLILESASTNQTSMYLCASSLGSGQVFKETQYFGPGTRLLVL.

The chain links TRBV18 to TRBJ2-1; 10 nucleotides match TRBD2. From germline, CDR1 is KGHSH and CDR2 LQKENI. V trimming: 2 bases; J trimming: 7 bases; junction bases outside the gene matches: 8. The CDR3 loop spans 16 amino acids. The CDR3 nucleotides read TGTGCCAGCTCACCAAGAAGCGGGGGGGCTACGAATGAGCAGTTCTTC. Translating gives CASSPRSGGATNEQFF.

The V call is TRBV4-3, the J call TRBJ1-5; D is unclear. The V and J ends lost 1 base and 6 bases respectively, with 7 bases between them. CDR1 is LGHNA and CDR2 is YSLEER in the germline V gene. There are 13 residues in the CDR3. Written as DNA, the CDR3 is TGCGCCAGCAGCCAAGTAGTCGGTCAGCCCCAGCATTTT. It is translated as CASSQVVGQPQHF.

J is TRBJ2-7 and V is TRBV7-8; 7 nucleotides align to TRBD2. Germline V gene sequence: CDR1 SGHVS, CDR2 FQNEAQ. This CDR3 spans 14 amino acids. J lost 2 bases, V lost 1 base, and 2 bases had no gene match. CDR3 bases: TGTGCCAGCAGCTTAGGCGGGAGAACCTACGAGCAGTACTTC. Its translation is CASSLGGRTYEQYF.

This clone showed up just once. The gene calls are TRBV5-1 and TRBJ2-1; 9 positions agree with TRBD2. Looked up from germline, CDR1 is SGHRS and CDR2 is YFSETQ. V lost 4 bases, J lost 0 bases, and 2 bases stayed unmatched. CDR3 length: 15 residues. For the CDR3, the DNA is TGCGCCAGCAGCCCGACTAGCGGCTCCTACAATGAGCAGTTCTTC. It yields the protein CASSPTSGSYNEQFF.

J is TRBJ2-3 and V is TRBV9, with 13 bases identical to TRBD2. Trimming at V came to 1 base and at J to 11 bases, leaving 1 base not matched to a gene. The CDR3 contains 13 residues. CDR1 is SGDLS and CDR2 is YYNGEE in the germline V gene. DNA of the CDR3: TGTGCCAGCAGCGTAAGGACTAGCGGGGGGCAGTATTTT. This gives the protein CASSVRTSGGQYF.

The J gene is TRBJ2-4, the V gene TRBV5-1; a possible D gene is TRBD2 (6 bases). The V gene's germline CDR1 is SGHRS and CDR2 YFSETQ. The ends were cut back, 0 bases at V and 7 bases at J, with 14 bases in the middle. The length of the CDR3 is 15 residues. The CDR3 DNA sequence: TGCGCCAGCAGCTTGGCCGGGGGTAATTTGAACATTCAGTACTTC. Translation gives CASSLAGGNLNIQYF.